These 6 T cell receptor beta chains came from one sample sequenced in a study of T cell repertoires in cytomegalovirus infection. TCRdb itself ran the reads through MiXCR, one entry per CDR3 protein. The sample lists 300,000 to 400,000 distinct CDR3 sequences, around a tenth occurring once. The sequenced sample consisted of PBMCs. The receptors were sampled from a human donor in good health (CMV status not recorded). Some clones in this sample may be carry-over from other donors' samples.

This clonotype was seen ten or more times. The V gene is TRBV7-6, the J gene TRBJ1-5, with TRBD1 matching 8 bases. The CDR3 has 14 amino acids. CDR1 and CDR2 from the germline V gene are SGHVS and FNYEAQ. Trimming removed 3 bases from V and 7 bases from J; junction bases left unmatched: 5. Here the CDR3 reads CASSLTQGGQPQHF. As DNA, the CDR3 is TGTGCCAGCAGCTTGACACAGGGGGGCCAGCCCCAGCATTTT.

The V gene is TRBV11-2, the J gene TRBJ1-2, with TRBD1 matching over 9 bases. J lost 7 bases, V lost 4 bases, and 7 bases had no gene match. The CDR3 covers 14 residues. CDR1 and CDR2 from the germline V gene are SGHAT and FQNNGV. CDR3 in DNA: TGTGCCAGCAGCTCCGGGACAGGGTGGTTTGGCTACACCTTC. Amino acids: CASSSGTGWFGYTF.

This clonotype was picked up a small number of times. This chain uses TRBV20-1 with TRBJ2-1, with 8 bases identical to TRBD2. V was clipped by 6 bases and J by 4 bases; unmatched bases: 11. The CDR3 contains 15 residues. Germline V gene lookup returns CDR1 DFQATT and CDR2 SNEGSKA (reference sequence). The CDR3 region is CSAYPTSGRYNEQFF. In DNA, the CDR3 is TGCAGTGCATATCCTACTAGCGGACGATACAATGAGCAGTTCTTC.

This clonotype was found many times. In nucleotides, the CDR3 is TGTGCCAGCAGTCCGGGACAGGGGCTGCCCCAGCATTTT. Protein sequence: CASSPGQGLPQHF. The V gene is TRBV12-3 or TRBV12-4, the J gene TRBJ1-5; 10 positions agree with TRBD1. Germline trimming cut 5 bases from V and 9 bases from J; bases unmatched to any gene: 4. There are 13 residues in the CDR3.

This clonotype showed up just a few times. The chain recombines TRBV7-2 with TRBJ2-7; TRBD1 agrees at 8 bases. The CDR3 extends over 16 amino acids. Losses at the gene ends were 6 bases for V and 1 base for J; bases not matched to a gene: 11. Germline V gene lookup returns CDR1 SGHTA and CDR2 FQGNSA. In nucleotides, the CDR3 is TGTGCCAGCAGTCGACCGTGGGACAGGAATTCCTACGAGCAGTACTTC. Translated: CASSRPWDRNSYEQYF.

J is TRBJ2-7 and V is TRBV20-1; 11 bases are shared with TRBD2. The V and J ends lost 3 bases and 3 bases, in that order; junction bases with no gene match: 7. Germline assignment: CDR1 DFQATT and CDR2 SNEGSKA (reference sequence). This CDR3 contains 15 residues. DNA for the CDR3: TGCAGTGCTAGTGATGCCGGGACTAGCGGCTACGAGCAGTACTTC. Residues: CSASDAGTSGYEQYF.